This T cell receptor beta chain was observed in a study of OX40 agonist ivuxolimab in advanced cancers. CDR3 length: 13 residues. Trimming stripped 5 bases from V and 4 bases from J, with 12 bases between. Germline CDR1 reads SGHDT; CDR2 reads YYEEEE. Profiled with immunoSEQ multiplex PCR; TCRdb holds only in-frame clones, not every one. The repertoire has 80,000 to 95,000 clones, 88% of them found once; the top ten carry roughly 0.7%. The specimen comprised CD4+ or CD8+ T cells sorted from blood, sampled in a trial of the OX40 agonist ivuxolimab. This TCR was recovered from an adult with an advanced solid tumor such as melanoma, head and neck, liver or kidney cancer. This rearrangement joins TRBV5-6 to TRBJ1-1, with a tentative D call TRBD1 (6 bases). The CDR3 DNA reads TGTGCCAGCAGATACACAGGGTTCACTGAAGCTTTCTTT. Amino acids: CASRYTGFTEAFF.